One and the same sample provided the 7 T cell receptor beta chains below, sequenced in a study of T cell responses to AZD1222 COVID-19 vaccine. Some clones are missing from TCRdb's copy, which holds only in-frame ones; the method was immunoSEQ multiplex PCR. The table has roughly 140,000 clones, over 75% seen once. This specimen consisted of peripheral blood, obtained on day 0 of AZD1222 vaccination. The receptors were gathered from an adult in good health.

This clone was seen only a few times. CDR3 residues: CASSDPGTDYEQYF. CDR3 nucleotide sequence: TGTGCCAGCAGCGACCCCGGGACAGACTACGAGCAGTACTTC. V and J are TRBV6-2 or TRBV6-3 and TRBJ2-7, with 7 bases that match TRBD1. CDR1 and CDR2 (germline): MNHEY, SVGEGT. The CDR3 has 14 residues. The V segment lost 6 bases and the J segment 3 bases; nucleotides outside the gene matches: 8.

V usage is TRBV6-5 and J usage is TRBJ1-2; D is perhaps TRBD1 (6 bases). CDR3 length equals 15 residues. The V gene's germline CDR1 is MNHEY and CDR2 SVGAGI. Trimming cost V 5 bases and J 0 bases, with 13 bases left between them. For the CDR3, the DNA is TGTGCCAGCAGTCTCCACAGGGCAGCTAACTATGGCTACACCTTC. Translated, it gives CASSLHRAANYGYTF.

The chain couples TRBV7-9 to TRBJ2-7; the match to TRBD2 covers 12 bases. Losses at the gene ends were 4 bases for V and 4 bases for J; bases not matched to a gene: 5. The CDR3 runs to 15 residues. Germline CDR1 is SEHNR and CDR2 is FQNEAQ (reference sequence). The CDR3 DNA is TGTGCCAGCAGCTCAGGGACTAGCGGGTATTACGAGCAGTACTTC. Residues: CASSSGTSGYYEQYF.

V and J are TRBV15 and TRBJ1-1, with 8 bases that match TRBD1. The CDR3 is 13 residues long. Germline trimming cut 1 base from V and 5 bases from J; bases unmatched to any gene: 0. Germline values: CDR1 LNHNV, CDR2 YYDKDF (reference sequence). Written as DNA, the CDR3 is TGTGCCACCAGCAGAGGACAGGGGACTGAAGCTTTCTTT. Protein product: CATSRGQGTEAFF.

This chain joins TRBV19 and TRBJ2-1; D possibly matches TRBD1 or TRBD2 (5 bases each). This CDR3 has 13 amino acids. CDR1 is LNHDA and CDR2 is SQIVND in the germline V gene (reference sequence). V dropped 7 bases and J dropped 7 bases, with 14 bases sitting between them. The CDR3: CASIGGVLNEQFF. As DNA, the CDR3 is TGTGCCAGTATTGGGGGAGTCTTGAATGAGCAGTTCTTC.

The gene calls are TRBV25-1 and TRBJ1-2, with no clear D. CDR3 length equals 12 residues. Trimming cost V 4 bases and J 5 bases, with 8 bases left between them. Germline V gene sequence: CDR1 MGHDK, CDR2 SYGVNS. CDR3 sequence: CASSVESYGYTF. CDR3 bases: TGTGCCAGCAGTGTGGAGTCATATGGCTACACCTTC.

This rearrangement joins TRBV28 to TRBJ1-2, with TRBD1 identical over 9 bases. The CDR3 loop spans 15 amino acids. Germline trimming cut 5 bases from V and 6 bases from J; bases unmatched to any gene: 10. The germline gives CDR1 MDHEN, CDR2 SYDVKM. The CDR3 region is CASSLPDRGWHGYTF. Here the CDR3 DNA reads TGTGCCAGCAGTCTCCCGGACAGGGGATGGCATGGCTACACCTTC.